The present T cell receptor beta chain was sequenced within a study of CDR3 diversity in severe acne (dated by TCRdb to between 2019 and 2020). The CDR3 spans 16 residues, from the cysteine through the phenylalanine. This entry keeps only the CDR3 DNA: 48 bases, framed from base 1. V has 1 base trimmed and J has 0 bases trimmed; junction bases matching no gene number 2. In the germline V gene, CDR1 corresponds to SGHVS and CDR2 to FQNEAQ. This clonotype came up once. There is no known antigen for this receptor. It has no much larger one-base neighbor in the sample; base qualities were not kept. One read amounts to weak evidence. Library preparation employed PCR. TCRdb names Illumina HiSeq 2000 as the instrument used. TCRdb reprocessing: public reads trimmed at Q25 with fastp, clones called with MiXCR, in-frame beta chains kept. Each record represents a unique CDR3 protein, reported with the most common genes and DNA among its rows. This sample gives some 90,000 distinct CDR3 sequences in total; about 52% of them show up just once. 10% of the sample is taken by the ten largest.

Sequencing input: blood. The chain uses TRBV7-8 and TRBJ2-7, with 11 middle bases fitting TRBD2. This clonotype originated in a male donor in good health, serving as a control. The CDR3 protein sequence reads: CASSLGLAGHSYEQYF. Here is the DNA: TGTGCCAGCAGCTTAGGACTAGCGGGACACTCCTACGAGCAGTACTTC.